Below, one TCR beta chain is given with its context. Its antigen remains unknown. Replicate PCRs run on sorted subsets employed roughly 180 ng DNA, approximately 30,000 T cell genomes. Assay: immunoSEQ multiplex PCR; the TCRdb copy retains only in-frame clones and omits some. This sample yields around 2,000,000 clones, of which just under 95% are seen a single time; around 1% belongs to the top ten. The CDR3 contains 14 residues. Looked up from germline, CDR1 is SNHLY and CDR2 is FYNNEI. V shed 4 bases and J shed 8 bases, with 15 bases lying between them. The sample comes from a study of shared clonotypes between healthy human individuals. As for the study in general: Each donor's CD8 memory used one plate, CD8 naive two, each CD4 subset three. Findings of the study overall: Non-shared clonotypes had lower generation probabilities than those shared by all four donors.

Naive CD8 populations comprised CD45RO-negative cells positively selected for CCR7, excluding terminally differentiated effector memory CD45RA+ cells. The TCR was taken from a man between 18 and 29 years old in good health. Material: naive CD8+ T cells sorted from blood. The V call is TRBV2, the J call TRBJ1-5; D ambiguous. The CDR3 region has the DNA TGTGCCAGCAGTGGTCCGGGGTTTGGGGAGCCCCAGCATTTT. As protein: CASSGPGFGEPQHF. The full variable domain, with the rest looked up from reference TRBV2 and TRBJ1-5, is EPEVTQTPSHQVTQMGQEVILRCVPISNHLYFYWYRQILGQKVEFLVSFYNNEISEKSEIFDDQFSVERPDGSNFTLKIRSTKLEDSAMYFCASSGPGFGEPQHFGDGTRLSIL.